The 3 T cell receptor beta chains in this list originate from one sample, sequenced in a study of shared clonotypes between healthy human individuals. Only in-frame clones appear in the TCRdb table, and some are missing; sequencing was by immunoSEQ multiplex PCR. This sample carries about 2.5 million clones, approximately 90% of them seen once, and the ten largest clones take more than 0.35%. The sample taken for sequencing was naive CD4+ T cells from PBMCs. The subset is: CD45RA+ positively selected. Every receptor here comes from a man younger than 35 in good health. Some clones in this sample may be carry-over from other donors' samples.

The chain is built from TRBV5-1 and TRBJ2-3, with 10 nucleotides matching TRBD2. The CDR3 has 14 amino acids. Germline CDR1 and CDR2: SGHRS and YFSETQ. With V trimmed by 4 bases and J by 14 bases, 13 bases remained unmatched. The CDR3 loop is CASSTGLADIRTYF. The CDR3 region has the DNA TGCGCCAGCAGCACCGGACTAGCGGATATACGCACGTATTTT.

The gene calls are TRBV6-5 and TRBJ2-4; 9 bases are a match to TRBD1. The germline CDR1 and CDR2 sequences are MNHEY and SVGAGI. After removal of 4 bases from V and 4 bases from J, the junction contained 5 bases not matched to a gene. The CDR3 sequence is 15 residues long. The CDR3 loop reads CASSLLGTGKNIQYF. In nucleotides, the CDR3 is TGTGCCAGCAGTTTACTCGGGACAGGGAAAAACATTCAGTACTTC.

About this clone: The sample carries other DNA sequences with the same CDR3. V is TRBV28 and J is TRBJ1-2; D call uncertain. Germline V gene lookup returns CDR1 MDHEN and CDR2 SYDVKM. Trimming took 3 bases from V and 4 from J, leaving 9 bases between them. The CDR3 covers 13 residues. This CDR3 is CASSFSGSYGYTF. The CDR3 bases are TGTGCCAGCAGTTTCTCCGGCAGCTATGGCTACACCTTC.